The clone carrying this TCR beta chain was detected a few times. What it binds is not known. This record comes from a study of beta chain features in type 1 diabetes. Study at large: Sorted cells numbering some 110 million were examined across all samples.

Every isolated RNA sample was fully reverse transcribed, so sequencing captured expressed TCRB transcripts. The method was immunoSEQ multiplex PCR; TCRdb's version includes in-frame clones alone and lacks a portion of them. The sample comprises under 300,000 clones, about 20% of which are singletons, and approximately 0.029% rests with the top ten. Cell sorting via CD45RO/CCR7/CD25/CD127/CD95/CD27 was performed to obtain CD4+ naive, central memory, regulatory and stem cell-like memory cells. CDR1 is GTSNPN and CDR2 is SVGIG in the germline V gene (reference sequence). The CDR3 sequence is 15 residues long. Trimming left V 0 bases short and J 1 base short, with 12 bases between. The study, taken as a whole, reports: At VDJ recombination sites, type 1 diabetes patients had fewer insertions and more deleted nucleotides. TCRB CDR3s were moderately but significantly shorter in Type 1 diabetes patients in all four CD4+ subsets.

The receptor's source is a woman aged 40 to 50 with type 1 diabetes. Sequenced input: naive CD4+ T cells from blood. V usage is TRBV30 and J usage is TRBJ1-2; D might be TRBD1 (6 bases). CDR3 sequence: CAWSVRGTVNYGYTF. CDR3 nucleotide sequence: TGTGCCTGGAGTGTAAGGGGGACCGTTAACTATGGCTACACCTTC.